Shown below are 12 T cell receptor beta chains from a single sample sequenced in a study of cytomegalovirus exposure and HLA in healthy donors. Both 60 Vbeta primers and 13 Jbeta primers went into the PCR. Method: immunoSEQ multiplex PCR; TCRdb's copy keeps in-frame clones and lacks some. The sample records 150,000 to 200,000 clones, roughly 80% being singletons. The specimen sequenced was PBMCs. The origin of the receptors is a man in his late teens or twenties in good health and CMV-seropositive.

This clone was detected only once. This sequence joins TRBV5-1 and TRBJ1-4; 8 bases agree with TRBD1. Germline CDR1 and CDR2: SGHRS and YFSETQ. This CDR3 has 14 amino acids. V shed 4 bases and J 8 bases; nucleotides not matched to a gene: 7. CDR3 DNA sequence: TGCGCCAGCAGCCCCGGACAGGGTGGGGAAAAACTGTTTTTT. Translation gives CASSPGQGGEKLFF.

The rearrangement uses TRBV4-3 and TRBJ1-4; possibly TRBD1 for D (6 bases). Between the trimmed V and J ends, which lost 0 bases and 4 bases, there was a span of 9 bases. Per the germline V gene, CDR1 is LGHNA and CDR2 is YSLEER. The CDR3 runs 15 residues. The CDR3 here is CASSQDQGNNEKLFF. The CDR3 nucleotides are TGCGCCAGCAGCCAAGATCAGGGGAATAATGAAAAACTGTTTTTT.

The V call is TRBV27, the J call TRBJ1-5, with unresolved D. The V end lost 2 bases, the J end lost 5 bases, and 13 bases lay between the germline ends. The CDR3 extends over 15 amino acids. CDR1 is MNHEY and CDR2 is SMNVEV in the germline V gene (reference sequence). CDR3 residues: CASSLGQSKDQPQHF. The CDR3, as DNA: TGTGCCAGCAGTTTAGGCCAGTCAAAAGATCAGCCCCAGCATTTT.

The chain employs TRBV4-1 and TRBJ1-2; D not resolved. This CDR3 is 13 amino acids long. The germline V gene encodes CDR1 MGHRA and CDR2 YSYEKL. Deletions cut 1 base from V and 8 bases from J, with 11 bases between. Written as DNA, the CDR3 is TGCGCCAGCAGCCAAGGGGTCGTCGGGGGCTACACCTTC. Protein product: CASSQGVVGGYTF.

The V and J genes are TRBV13 and TRBJ1-3; TRBD1 aligns across 7 bases. The germline CDR1 and CDR2 sequences are PRHDT and FYEKMQ (reference sequence). The trim removed 0 bases at V and 16 bases at J, leaving 9 bases unmatched. This CDR3 comprises 13 residues. The CDR3 loop is CASSLGQTGVGYF. As DNA, the CDR3 is TGTGCCAGCAGCTTAGGCCAAACAGGGGTTGGGTATTTT.

In its sample, this clone was seen a few times. V is TRBV7-2 and J is TRBJ2-1; 7 bases are a match to TRBD2. J lost 5 bases, V lost 5 bases, and 12 bases had no gene match. This CDR3 is built from 16 residues. The germline gives CDR1 SGHTA, CDR2 FQGNSA. This CDR3 reads CASSLQPGGLNNEQFF. The CDR3 bases are TGTGCCAGCAGCCTTCAGCCCGGGGGACTAAACAATGAGCAGTTCTTC.

Concerning this clone: Germline and junction disagree at one end, which may indicate a read error. This chain connects TRBV5-5 to TRBJ2-6; D might be TRBD2 (7 bases). The CDR3 extends over 18 amino acids. CDR1 and CDR2 from the germline V gene are SGHKS and YYEKEE (reference sequence). The CDR3 nucleotides read TGTGCCAGCAGCTTGGCGGGGGGCCCCTTCTCTGGAGCCAACGTCCTGACTTTC. Residues: CASSLAGGPFSGANVLTF.

This sequence joins TRBV19 and TRBJ2-7; D possibly corresponds to TRBD1 (5 bases). The CDR3 length is 14 residues. The V end lost 5 bases, the J end lost 3 bases, and 14 bases lay between the germline ends. Germline CDR1 LNHDA, CDR2 SQIVND (reference sequence). In DNA, the CDR3 is TGTGCCAGTAGTCGGTCTCCAGGGCACTACGAGCAGTACTTC. Its translation is CASSRSPGHYEQYF.

This chain links TRBV6-5 with TRBJ1-3; the D is unclear. The CDR3 loop spans 15 amino acids. Deletions cut 3 bases from V and 0 bases from J, with 9 bases between. CDR1 MNHEY and CDR2 SVGAGI come from the germline V gene. The CDR3 loop reads CASSYSSASGNTIYF. Written as DNA, the CDR3 is TGTGCCAGCAGTTATAGTAGCGCCTCTGGAAACACCATATATTTT.

This chain uses TRBV18 with TRBJ1-1; 8 bases are shared with TRBD1. This CDR3 has 13 residues. V was pared by 5 bases and J by 3 bases, with 2 bases of the junction left unmatched. Germline V lookup: CDR1 KGHSH, CDR2 LQKENI. The DNA for the CDR3 is TGTGCCAGCTCAGCGACAGGGGACACTGAAGCTTTCTTT. Its translation: CASSATGDTEAFF.

The genes are TRBV27 and TRBJ1-4, with a weak D call TRBD1 (6 bases). Trimming shortened V by 3 bases and J by 5 bases, and 13 bases separated the two germline ends. CDR3 length equals 15 residues. Looked up from germline, CDR1 is MNHEY and CDR2 is SMNVEV (reference sequence). The CDR3, as DNA: TGTGCCAGCAGTTTCGAGGGACACGGGAATGAAAAACTGTTTTTT. Its protein product is CASSFEGHGNEKLFF.

In the case of this clone: Germline and junction disagree at one end, which may indicate a read error. This chain uses TRBV9 with TRBJ2-1, with 9 bases that match TRBD1. There are 15 residues in the CDR3. The germline CDR1 and CDR2 sequences are SGDLS and YYNGEE. The CDR3 sequence: CAGSVAWTGEDEQFF. The CDR3 DNA reads TGTGCCGGCAGCGTAGCGTGGACAGGGGAGGATGAGCAGTTCTTC.